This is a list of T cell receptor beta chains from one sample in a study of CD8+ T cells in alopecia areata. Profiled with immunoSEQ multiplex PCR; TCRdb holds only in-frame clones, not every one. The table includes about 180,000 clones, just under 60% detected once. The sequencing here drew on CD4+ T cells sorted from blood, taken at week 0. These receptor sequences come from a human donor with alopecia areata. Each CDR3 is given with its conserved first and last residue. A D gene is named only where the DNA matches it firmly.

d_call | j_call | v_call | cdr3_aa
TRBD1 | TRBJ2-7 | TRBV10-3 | CAIRRDRYSYEQYF
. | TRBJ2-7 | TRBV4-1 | CASSQGFYEQYF
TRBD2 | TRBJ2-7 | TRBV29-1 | CSARGLAAREQYF
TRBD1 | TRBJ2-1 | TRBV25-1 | CASSEWGQGASNEQFF
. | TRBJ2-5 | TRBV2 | CASARQETQYF
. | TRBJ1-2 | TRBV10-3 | CAITHDNYGYTF
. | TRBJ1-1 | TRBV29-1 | CSVEGQLNTEAFF
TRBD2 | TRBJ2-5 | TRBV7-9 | CASIEGTTRRETQYF
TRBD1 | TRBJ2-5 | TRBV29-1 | CSVRQGETQYF
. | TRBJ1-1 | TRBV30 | CAWMEGKAAFF
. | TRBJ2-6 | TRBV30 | CAWTEGTLHSSGANVLTF
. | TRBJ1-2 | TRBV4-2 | CASSQPTRANYGYTF
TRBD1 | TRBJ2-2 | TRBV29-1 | CSVGQGAGELFF
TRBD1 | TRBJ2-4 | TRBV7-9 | CASSSGTGGYVPYF
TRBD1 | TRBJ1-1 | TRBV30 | CAWRAEDRGGRMNTEAFF
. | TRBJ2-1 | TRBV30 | CAWSVRGVGNNEQFF
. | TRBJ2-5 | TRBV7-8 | CASSLVGMASQYF
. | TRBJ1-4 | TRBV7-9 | CASSLGPVGNEKLFF
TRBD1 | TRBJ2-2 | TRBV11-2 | CASSQVGTGPWTGELFF
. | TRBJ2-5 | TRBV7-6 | CASSLLGGRGQETQYF
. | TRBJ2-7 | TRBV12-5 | CASGLIYYEQYF
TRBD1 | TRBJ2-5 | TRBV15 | CATSSAPDRAKTQYF
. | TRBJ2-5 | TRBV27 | CASSSLDRRQETQYF
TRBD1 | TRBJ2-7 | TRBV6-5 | CASSYPGGAEQYF
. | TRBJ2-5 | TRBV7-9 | CASSRLGRTIQETQYF
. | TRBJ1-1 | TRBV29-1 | CSVGGRANTEAFF
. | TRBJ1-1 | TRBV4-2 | CASSPGIGTEAFF
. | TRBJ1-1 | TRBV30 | CAWSVWGGSTEAFF
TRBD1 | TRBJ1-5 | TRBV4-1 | CASSQKTGALEFQPQHF
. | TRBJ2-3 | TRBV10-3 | CAISGGTAGTDTQYF
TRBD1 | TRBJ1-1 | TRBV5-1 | CASSGQGLTEAFF
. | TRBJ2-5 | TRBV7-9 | CASMPGRDWETQYF
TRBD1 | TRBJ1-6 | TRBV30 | CAWNRQGVQNSPLHF
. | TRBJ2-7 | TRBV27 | CASSLSTPYEQYF
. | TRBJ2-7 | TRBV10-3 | CATRDVGYEQYF
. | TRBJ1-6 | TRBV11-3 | CASSLPGNSPLHF
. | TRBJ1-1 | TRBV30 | CAWSGETGRGTEAFF
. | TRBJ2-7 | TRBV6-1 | CASSEAVGLYEQYF
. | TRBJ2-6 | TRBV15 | CATLDGKRSSGANVLTF
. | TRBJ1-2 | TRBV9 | CASSRRTDSHGYTF
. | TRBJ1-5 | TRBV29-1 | CSVRAPISQPQHF
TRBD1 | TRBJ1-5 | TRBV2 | CASALEGAARYSNQPQHF
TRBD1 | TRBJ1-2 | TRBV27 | CASRLDRDYGYTF
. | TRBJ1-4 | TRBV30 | CAWSVTGRENEKLFF
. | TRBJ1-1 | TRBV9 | CASSVGTVNTEAFF
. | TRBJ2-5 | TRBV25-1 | CASRSPQGLETQYF
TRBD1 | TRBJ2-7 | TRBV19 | CASSRTGASYEQYF
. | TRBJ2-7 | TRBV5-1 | CASSLAPDIKRVNEQYF
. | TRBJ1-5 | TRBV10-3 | CAISESQLNQPQHF
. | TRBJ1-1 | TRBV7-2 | CASSPAIQRLNTEAFF